This T cell receptor beta chain was profiled in a study of cytomegalovirus exposure and HLA in healthy donors (dated by TCRdb to the late 2010s). Background for the entire study: According to a later analysis, the approximately 130 validation repertoires were produced on the same platform as the roughly 700 repertoires of the first cohort. A separate validation cohort of roughly 130 different subjects was used in addition to the roughly 670-subject first cohort. To predict cytomegalovirus infection status, the study combined high-throughput TCR immunosequencing, statistical association of individual TCRs with disease status, and machine learning. The study was designed to test whether signatures of past pathogen exposure could be identified by cataloging public T cell receptors. What the work shows at the level of the full study, not this receptor alone: Most TCR sequences were seen in very few donors, while some public TCRs were found in many individuals. It was suggested by the authors that the approach could potentially be generalized to other disease states and immunological phenotypes. A few of the identified cytomegalovirus-associated TCR beta chains were confirmed in vitro to be specific for cytomegalovirus antigens. A later analysis found that TCRs clustered in the first cohort also tended to co-occur in the roughly 120 validation repertoires, with 94% of cluster scores above 0. A later analysis lacked HLA typing for the validation cohort, so it scored co-occurrence in that cohort across all 120 or so repertoires. The classifier was reported to diagnose cytomegalovirus status with high specificity and sensitivity in both the original cohort and the validation cohort. A total of about 150 TCR beta chains were listed by the study as associated with cytomegalovirus.

In the case of this clone: The antigen it recognizes is unknown. Per-nucleotide qualities are absent, and no much larger clonotype sits a single base away.

The library came from the immunoSEQ multiplex PCR assay. The original pipeline was this. A statistical classification framework was built for diagnosing cytomegalovirus status from the catalog of TCR beta chain sequences. TCRdb stores this immuneACCESS table with in-frame sequences only. Part of the clones is absent; in the studies checked, under half of the shortfall reflects unresolved V genes, and no reason is known for the rest. V, J and clone size were drawn from that table, and D and trimming were deduced from the DNA. A total of 55,000 to 75,000 clones appear in this sample, 90% to 96% of them only once. The top ten constitute 1.2% of the sample. The V end loses 3 bases and the J end loses 2 bases, and a stretch of 15 bases separates them. From the germline V gene, CDR1 is SGDLS and CDR2 is YYNGEE. The CDR3 sequence holds 15 residues, the cysteine and phenylalanine included. The sequence is cut down to CDR3 DNA, 45 bases in frame from base 1.

The donors were included in the validation cohort of some 120 subjects, a group kept apart from the roughly 690-subject first cohort. The V gene is TRBV9 and the J gene is TRBJ2-7; perhaps TRBD2 is the D gene, with 7 bases matching. Specimen: PBMCs. The source of this sequence is a woman in her late teens or twenties in good health and CMV-seronegative. The CDR3 protein sequence reads: CASSERPGGTYEQYF. The nucleotides read TGTGCCAGCAGCGAGCGACCGGGGGGCACCTACGAGCAGTACTTC.